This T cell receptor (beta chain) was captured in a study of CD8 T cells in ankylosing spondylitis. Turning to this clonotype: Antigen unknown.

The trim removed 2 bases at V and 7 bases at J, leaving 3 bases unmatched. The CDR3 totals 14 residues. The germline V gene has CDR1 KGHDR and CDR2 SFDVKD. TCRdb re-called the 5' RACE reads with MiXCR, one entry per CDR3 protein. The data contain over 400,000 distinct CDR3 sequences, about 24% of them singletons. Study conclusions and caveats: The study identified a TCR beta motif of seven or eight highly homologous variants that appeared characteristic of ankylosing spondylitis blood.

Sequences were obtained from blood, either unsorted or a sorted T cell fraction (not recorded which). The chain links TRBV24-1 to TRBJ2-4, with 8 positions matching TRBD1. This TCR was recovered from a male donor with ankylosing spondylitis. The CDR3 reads CATSDSRTGNIQYF. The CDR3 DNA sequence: TGTGCCACCAGTGATTCCAGGACAGGGAACATTCAGTACTTC.